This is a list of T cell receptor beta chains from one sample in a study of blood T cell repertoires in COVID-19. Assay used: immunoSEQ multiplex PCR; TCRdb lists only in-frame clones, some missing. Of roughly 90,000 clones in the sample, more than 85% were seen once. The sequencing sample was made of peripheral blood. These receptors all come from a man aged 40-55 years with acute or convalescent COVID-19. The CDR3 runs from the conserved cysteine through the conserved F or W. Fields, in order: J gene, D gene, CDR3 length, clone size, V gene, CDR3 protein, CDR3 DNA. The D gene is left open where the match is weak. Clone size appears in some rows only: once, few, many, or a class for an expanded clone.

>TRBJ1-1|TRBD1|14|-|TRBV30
CAWIGQGGNTEAFF
TGTGCCTGGATAGGACAGGGAGGTAACACTGAAGCTTTCTTT
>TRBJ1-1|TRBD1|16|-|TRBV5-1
CASLPGTGNMNTEAFF
TGCGCCAGCCTACCCGGGACAGGTAACATGAACACTGAAGCTTTCTTT
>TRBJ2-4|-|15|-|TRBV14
CASSPPGRWPNIQYF
TGTGCCAGCAGCCCCCCGGGTAGGTGGCCGAACATTCAGTACTTC
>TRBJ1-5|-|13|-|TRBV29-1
CSVRGDSNQPQHF
TGCAGCGTTCGGGGGGATAGCAATCAGCCCCAGCATTTT
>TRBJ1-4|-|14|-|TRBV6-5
CASRLDSLNEKLFF
TGTGCCAGCAGGTTGGACAGTCTTAATGAAAAACTGTTTTTT
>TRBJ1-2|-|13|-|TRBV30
CACSGRLLYGYTF
TGTGCCTGTAGTGGGCGGCTCCTCTATGGCTACACCTTC
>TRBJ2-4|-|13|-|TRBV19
CASSMQQGNIQYF
TGTGCCAGTAGTATGCAACAGGGAAACATTCAGTACTTC
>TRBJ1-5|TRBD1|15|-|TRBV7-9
CASSKDRGSNQPQHF
TGTGCCAGCAGCAAGGACAGGGGGAGCAATCAGCCCCAGCATTTT
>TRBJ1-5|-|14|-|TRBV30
CAWSVSRINQPQHF
TGTGCCTGGAGTGTCTCCAGGATTAATCAGCCCCAGCATTTT
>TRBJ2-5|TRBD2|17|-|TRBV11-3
CASSLGLAGEVGETQYF
TGTGCCAGCAGCCTCGGACTAGCGGGGGAGGTTGGAGAGACCCAGTACTTC
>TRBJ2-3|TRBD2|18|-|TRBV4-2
CASSQAMASGGVTDTQYF
TGTGCCAGCAGCCAAGCTATGGCTAGCGGGGGGGTTACAGATACGCAGTATTTT
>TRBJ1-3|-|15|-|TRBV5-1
CASSLAGEYGNTIYF
TGCGCCAGCAGCTTGGCAGGGGAATATGGAAACACCATATATTTT
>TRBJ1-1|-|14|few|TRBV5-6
CASTYGGGYTEAFF
TGTGCCAGCACCTACGGTGGGGGGTACACTGAAGCTTTCTTT
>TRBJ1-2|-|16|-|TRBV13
CASSLRGDIIVYGYTF
TGTGCCAGCAGCTTAAGAGGGGACATCATAGTGTATGGCTACACCTTC
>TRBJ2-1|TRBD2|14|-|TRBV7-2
CASSRTSGNNEQFF
TGTGCCAGCAGCCGGACTAGCGGGAACAATGAGCAGTTCTTC
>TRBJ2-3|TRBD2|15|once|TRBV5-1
CASSLAGGGTDTQYF
TGCGCCAGCAGCTTGGCGGGGGGTGGCACAGATACGCAGTATTTT
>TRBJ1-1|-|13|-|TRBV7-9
CASSLQGLGEAFF
TGTGCCAGCAGCTTGCAGGGTTTAGGTGAAGCTTTCTTT
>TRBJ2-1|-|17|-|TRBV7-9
CASSSGHVRKAYNEQFF
TGTGCCAGCAGCTCCGGTCATGTGCGAAAAGCTTACAATGAGCAGTTCTTC